A single sample is the source of the 21 T cell receptor beta chains below, sequenced in a study of graft-versus-host responses after intestinal transplantation (dated by TCRdb to about 2021). The library came from the immunoSEQ multiplex PCR assay. The table was pulled from immuneACCESS by TCRdb, which kept in-frame rearrangements only. Such tables lose some clones; where checked, under half of the loss comes from unresolved V genes, and the rest has no known cause. The sample profile shows just over 14,000 clones; 90% to 95% of them were found once. The ten largest clones add up to 0.55% to 0.9% of the sample. This specimen consisted of PBMCs, obtained 9 days after transplant. The receptor source for this set is a human patient who received an intestinal transplant, so some T cells may come from the graft donor.

This clone was counted between two and nine times. V usage is TRBV6-1 and J usage is TRBJ1-5, with a weak D call TRBD1 (5 bases). The CDR3 length is 14 residues. Trimming took 2 bases from V and 10 from J, leaving 15 bases between them. CDR1 MNHNS and CDR2 SASEGT come from the germline V gene. CDR3 protein: CASSERGQGNPQHF. CDR3 coding DNA: TGTGCCAGCAGTGAAAGAGGGCAGGGAAACCCCCAGCATTTT.

The genes are TRBV11-2 and TRBJ2-7; tentative D call: TRBD2 (5 bases). The CDR3 sequence is 13 residues long. The ends were cut back, 3 bases at V and 0 bases at J, with 6 bases in the middle. Germline V gene data show CDR1 as SGHAT and CDR2 as FQNNGV. The CDR3 coding sequence is TGTGCCAGCAGCTTTCGGGACTCCTACGAGCAGTACTTC. It translates to CASSFRDSYEQYF.

The rearrangement links TRBV11-1 to TRBJ2-7; 8 bases are a match to TRBD1. Germline CDR1 SGHAT, CDR2 FQDESV (reference sequence). The J segment lost 5 bases and the V segment lost 1 base, leaving 4 bases of the junction unmatched. The CDR3 spans 14 residues. CDR3 protein: CASSLVGTGHEQYF. In DNA form, the CDR3 reads TGTGCCAGCAGCTTAGTCGGGACAGGACACGAGCAGTACTTC.

The J gene is TRBJ2-7, the V gene TRBV21-1; TRBD1 is the table's D call, not checked against the DNA. TRBV21-1 has pseudogene status. This CDR3 comprises 15 residues. CDR3 nucleotide sequence: TGTGCCAGCAGCGCATTGGGAAGGGGGAACCACGAGCAGTACTTC. This sequence encodes CASSALGRGNHEQYF.

The CDR3 protein is CASSFRLAPTDTQYF. In DNA form, the CDR3 reads TGTGCCAGCAGTTTCCGGCTTGCCCCCACAGATACGCAGTATTTT. The gene calls are TRBV27 and TRBJ2-3; no definite D call. In germline, CDR1 is MNHEY, CDR2 SMNVEV (reference sequence). This CDR3 has 15 amino acids. The V end lost 3 bases, the J end lost 2 bases, and 12 bases lay between the germline ends.

The genes are TRBV9 and TRBJ2-3; no clear D. Germline CDR1 reads SGDLS; CDR2 reads YYNGEE. Trimming took off 0 bases at V and 2 bases at J, with 7 bases between the two ends. The CDR3 covers 14 residues. DNA for the CDR3: TGTGCCAGCAGCGTAGGAGCCCCCACAGATACGCAGTATTTT. Translation: CASSVGAPTDTQYF.

The chain is built from TRBV15 and TRBJ1-1; 8 bases are shared with TRBD1. This CDR3 comprises 15 residues. V lost 3 bases, J lost 1 base, and 4 bases stayed unmatched. Germline lookup yields CDR1 LNHNV and CDR2 YYDKDF (reference sequence). CDR3 in DNA: TGTGCCACCAGCAGTGACAGGGGACGGAACACTGAAGCTTTCTTT. Amino acids: CATSSDRGRNTEAFF. Based on the CDR3 plus reference TRBV15 and TRBJ1-1, the full variable domain is DAMVIQNPRYQVTQFGKPVTLSCSQTLNHNVMYWYQQKSSQAPKLLFHYYDKDFNNEADTPDNFQSRRPNTSFCFLDIRSPGLGDTAMYLCATSSDRGRNTEAFFGQGTRLTVV.

The V and J genes are TRBV29-1 and TRBJ2-1; 15 nucleotides match TRBD2. The ends lost 2 bases at V and 0 bases at J; junction bases unmatched: 11. Germline loops: CDR1 SQVTM, CDR2 ANQGSEA. This CDR3 has 20 amino acids. The CDR3 here is CSVESSFGTSGRSSYNEQFF. The CDR3 DNA reads as TGCAGCGTTGAATCCTCCTTTGGGACTAGCGGGAGGAGCTCCTACAATGAGCAGTTCTTC.

This clone was seen just once. The CDR3 protein is CASSLQKGVTYEQYF. CDR3 in DNA: TGCGCCAGCAGCCTCCAGAAAGGGGTTACCTACGAGCAGTACTTC. The V and J genes are TRBV4-1 and TRBJ2-7, with TRBD1 as a possible D gene (5 bases). This CDR3 is built from 15 residues. Germline CDR1 is MGHRA and CDR2 is YSYEKL. Trimming left V 4 bases short and J 2 bases short, with 15 bases between.

This clone was observed a handful of times. This sequence joins TRBV5-1 and TRBJ1-3, with D unclear. This CDR3 contains 17 residues. Germline V gene sequence: CDR1 SGHRS, CDR2 YFSETQ. V lost 3 bases and J 0 bases, leaving 16 bases between the germline ends. This CDR3 is CASSWGWQRSSGNTIYF. The CDR3 DNA follows: TGCGCCAGCAGCTGGGGATGGCAGCGGAGCTCTGGAAACACCATATATTTT.

This clone was found a few times. The rearrangement joins TRBV14 to TRBJ1-4, with D possibly matching TRBD1 (6 bases). The germline gives CDR1 SGHDN, CDR2 FVKESK. The CDR3 covers 18 residues. V was shortened by 4 bases and J by 10 bases, with 28 bases between the two germline ends. CDR3 DNA: TGTGCCAGCAGCCCGAGATGGCCCGGGACACCGGATCTCGGAAAACTGTTTTTT. This gives the protein CASSPRWPGTPDLGKLFF.

The chain links TRBV27 to TRBJ2-7; 10 nucleotides line up with TRBD1. Germline V gives CDR1 MNHEY, CDR2 SMNVEV (reference sequence). J was trimmed by 5 bases and V by 5 bases; bases with no gene match: 6. The CDR3 is 14 amino acids. For the CDR3, the DNA is TGTGCCAGCAGTGACGGACAGGGGGGGAACGAGCAGTACTTC. Its protein product is CASSDGQGGNEQYF.

This chain joins TRBV9 and TRBJ2-7, with 7 bases lining up with TRBD2. CDR3 length: 16 amino acids. Germline CDR1 is SGDLS and CDR2 is YYNGEE. With V trimmed by 0 bases and J by 1 base, 7 bases remained unmatched. This chain's CDR3 is CASSVDDRGGSYEQYF. CDR3 nucleotide sequence: TGTGCCAGCAGCGTAGATGACCGCGGGGGTTCCTACGAGCAGTACTTC. Variable domain in full (rest from reference TRBV9 and TRBJ2-7): DSGVTQTPKHLITATGQRVTLRCSPRSGDLSVYWYQQSLDQGLQFLIQYYNGEERAKGNILERFSAQQFPDLHSELNLSSLELGDSALYFCASSVDDRGGSYEQYFGPGTRLTVT.

The rearrangement links TRBV7-9 to TRBJ2-1; the D gene is possibly TRBD2 (6 bases). Germline loops: CDR1 SEHNR, CDR2 FQNEAQ (reference sequence). This CDR3 contains 12 residues. The CDR3 region is CVGGGRFDEQFF. In DNA, the CDR3 is TGTGTAGGAGGTGGGAGGTTTGATGAGCAGTTCTTC.

The chain is built from TRBV4-1 and TRBJ2-7; possibly TRBD2 for D (6 bases). CDR1 and CDR2 from the germline V gene are MGHRA and YSYEKL. V lost 0 bases and J lost 5, with 14 bases in between. The CDR3 is 15 residues long. The CDR3 nucleotides read TGCGCCAGCAGCCAAGAAACGGGAGTGAGCGACGAGCAGTACTTC. It translates to CASSQETGVSDEQYF.

The CDR3 here is CASSFLLSGGNNEQFF. The CDR3 region has the DNA TGTGCCAGCAGTTTTTTGTTGTCAGGGGGAAACAATGAGCAGTTCTTC. The chain uses TRBV28 and TRBJ2-1; 7 bases are a match to TRBD1. This CDR3 comprises 16 residues. V trimming: 3 bases; J trimming: 5 bases; junction bases outside the gene matches: 10. Germline assignment: CDR1 MDHEN and CDR2 SYDVKM.

J is TRBJ2-7 and V is TRBV13; maybe TRBD1 (5 bases). Looked up from germline, CDR1 is PRHDT and CDR2 is FYEKMQ (reference sequence). The germline V and J ends were trimmed by 0 bases and 2 bases, with 5 bases remaining between them. The CDR3 length is 13 residues. The CDR3 nucleotides are TGTGCCAGCAGCTTAGGGGGGCCCTACGAGCAGTACTTC. Protein product: CASSLGGPYEQYF.

This rearrangement joins TRBV19 to TRBJ1-1, with unresolved D. The germline V and J ends were trimmed by 4 bases and 1 base, with 13 bases remaining between them. The CDR3 is 15 residues long. CDR1 is LNHDA, CDR2 SQIVND, per germline (reference sequence). In nucleotides, the CDR3 is TGTGCCAGTAGTACGCTGACGACTAGGAACACTGAAGCTTTCTTT. Residues: CASSTLTTRNTEAFF.

The chain employs TRBV10-2 and TRBJ1-1; 7 positions agree with TRBD1. The CDR3 contains 13 residues. J lost 5 bases, V lost 5 bases, and 5 bases had no gene match. Germline-derived CDR1 and CDR2 are WSHSY and SAAADI. CDR3 residues: CASSTSRGTEAFF. The CDR3 DNA reads as TGCGCCAGCAGTACCTCCAGGGGGACTGAAGCTTTCTTT.

The V gene is TRBV5-4, the J gene TRBJ2-7; TRBD2 agrees at 12 bases. V shed 1 base and J 2 bases; nucleotides not matched to a gene: 7. CDR1 is SGHNT and CDR2 is YYREEE in the germline V gene (reference sequence). The CDR3 sequence is 17 residues long. This chain's CDR3 is CASSLWASGRDAYEQYF. Written as DNA, the CDR3 is TGTGCCAGCAGCTTGTGGGCTAGCGGGAGGGATGCCTACGAGCAGTACTTC.

The rearrangement links TRBV5-5 to TRBJ1-1; D call uncertain. The V gene's germline CDR1 is SGHKS and CDR2 YYEKEE (reference sequence). V lost 2 bases to trimming and J lost 4 bases, with 6 bases between them. This CDR3 spans 12 amino acids. The CDR3 coding sequence is TGTGCCAGCAGCTTAGGTGTCACTGAAGCTTTCTTT. Its translation: CASSLGVTEAFF.